This T cell receptor beta chain was sequenced in a study of blood T cell repertoires in COVID-19. In the original workflow: Estimated nucleated cell counts came from reference gene primer amplification. Profiling relied on immunoSEQ multiplex PCR, and the TCRdb table lists in-frame clones only, not all of them. V and J calls plus clone size are reproduced from that table; the DNA served to infer D and trimming. The repertoire holds more than 95,000 clones, with 85% as singletons. This clone was seen a single time. The V gene's germline CDR1 is KGHSY and CDR2 FQNENV. V dropped 2 bases and J dropped 6 bases, with 13 bases sitting between them. The CDR3 runs 14 residues.

What was sequenced was peripheral blood. The rearrangement links TRBV16 to TRBJ1-1, with D tentatively TRBD1 (5 bases). This sequence originates from a woman older than 75 with acute or convalescent COVID-19. The CDR3 sequence: CASSQTVGRAEAFF. The CDR3 DNA sequence: TGTGCCAGCAGCCAAACGGTGGGGCGCGCTGAAGCTTTCTTT.